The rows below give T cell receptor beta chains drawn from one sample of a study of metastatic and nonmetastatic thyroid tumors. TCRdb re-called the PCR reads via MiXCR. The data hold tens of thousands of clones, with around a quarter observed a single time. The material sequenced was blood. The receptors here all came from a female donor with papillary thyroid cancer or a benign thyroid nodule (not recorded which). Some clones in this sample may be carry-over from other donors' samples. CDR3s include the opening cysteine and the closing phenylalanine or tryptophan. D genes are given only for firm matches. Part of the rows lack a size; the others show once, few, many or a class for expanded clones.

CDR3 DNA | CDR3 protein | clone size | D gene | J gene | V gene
TGTGCCGTCGGTAGGGGGCTTTTCTACGAGCAGTACTTC | CAVGRGLFYEQYF | few | TRBD1 | TRBJ2-7 | TRBV6-1
TGTGCCAGCAGGAAAGAGGGGAATTCACCCCTCCACTTT | CASRKEGNSPLHF | . | . | TRBJ1-6 | TRBV6-1
TGTGCCAGCAGCATATGGGGACGGGGGGACACTGAAGCTTTCTTT | CASSIWGRGDTEAFF | many | . | TRBJ1-1 | TRBV7-9
TGTGCCAGCATCCCCGGGGACTCAGGACTAGCCGGCGAGACCCAGTACTTC | CASIPGDSGLAGETQYF | many | TRBD2 | TRBJ2-5 | TRBV6-1
TGTGCCAGCAGCTTAGGGGGGGGACAGGGGAACACTGAAGCTTTCTTT | CASSLGGGQGNTEAFF | many | TRBD1 | TRBJ1-1 | TRBV11-3
TGTGCCAGCAGCCAACCGGGACAGGGGGTTGTAGACACCGGGGAGCTGTTTTTT | CASSQPGQGVVDTGELFF | few | TRBD1 | TRBJ2-2 | TRBV4-2
TGTGCCAGCGGTTACTCGACTAGCGGGCACAATGAGCAGTTCTTC | CASGYSTSGHNEQFF | . | TRBD2 | TRBJ2-1 | TRBV6-5
TGTGCCTGGAAGGGTCTGACCAGCTCCTACGAGCAGTACTTC | CAWKGLTSSYEQYF | . | . | TRBJ2-7 | TRBV30
TGTGCCAGCAGTGAAGGGTGCGGGGGCAGGGTCGACGAGCAGTACTTC | CASSEGCGGRVDEQYF | . | . | TRBJ2-7 | TRBV2
TGTGCCACCAGCATATCCCCCCAAGAGACCCAGTACTTC | CATSISPQETQYF | . | . | TRBJ2-5 | TRBV15
TGTGCCAGCAGTTTAGGGGCTAGCACAGATACGCAGTATTTT | CASSLGASTDTQYF | many | . | TRBJ2-3 | TRBV27
TGTGCCATCAGTGAGACCCACGGGACAGAAAATTCACCCCTCCACTTT | CAISETHGTENSPLHF | medium-sized | TRBD1 | TRBJ1-6 | TRBV10-3
TGCGCCAGCAGCACCGCGGGACAGGGAAAATCCACCTACGAGCAGTACTTC | CASSTAGQGKSTYEQYF | . | TRBD1 | TRBJ2-7 | TRBV5-1
TGCAGTGCTACTACCGGGGCTAGCGAATCCTACGAGCAGTACTTC | CSATTGASESYEQYF | . | . | TRBJ2-7 | TRBV20-1
TGTGCCAGCAGACGGACAGGGAACACCGGGGAGCTGTTTTTT | CASRRTGNTGELFF | . | TRBD1 | TRBJ2-2 | TRBV6-1
TGTGCCAGCAGTTCCAACGGGTGGGGCACAGATACGCAGTATTTT | CASSSNGWGTDTQYF | many | . | TRBJ2-3 | TRBV28
TGTGCCAGCAGTGACGAAAACACCGGGGAGCTGTTTTTT | CASSDENTGELFF | few | . | TRBJ2-2 | TRBV12-3/TRBV12-4
TGTGCCAGCAGTCACCTCCGGGACAAGGGGCGAGGTAACTATGGCTACACCTTC | CASSHLRDKGRGNYGYTF | . | . | TRBJ1-2 | TRBV25-1
TGTGCCAGCAGCTTCTACAGGGGAGGGTCGGAAAAACTGTTTTTT | CASSFYRGGSEKLFF | many | TRBD1 | TRBJ1-4 | TRBV6-1
TGTGCCAGCAACAGACAGGGGAGGGCCGGGGAGCTGTTTTTT | CASNRQGRAGELFF | . | . | TRBJ2-2 | TRBV12-3/TRBV12-4